This entry describes one T cell receptor (beta chain). Clones were sequenced by immunoSEQ multiplex PCR, and TCRdb holds only the in-frame ones, with some missing. The sample consists of about 220,000 clones, almost 90% of them appearing once. Membership in each cohort depended on participant-reported clinical history. Participants classified as exposed had met a COVID-19 case within 2 weeks before study entry. The data originate from a study of blood T cell repertoires in COVID-19. The CDR3 is 13 residues long. Germline CDR1 and CDR2: SEHNR and FQNEAQ (reference sequence). Trimming stripped 5 bases from V and 5 bases from J, with 10 bases between.

The sequenced sample was PBMCs or T cells enriched from blood (not recorded which). The TCR sequence derives from a man aged 25 to 40 who had been exposed to COVID-19. The chain couples TRBV7-9 to TRBJ1-5; D ambiguous. The CDR3 nucleotides are TGTGCCAGCAGCCTACAGTGGGATCAGCCCCAGCATTTT. This sequence encodes CASSLQWDQPQHF.